Following are 27 T cell receptor beta chains from one sample sequenced in a study of regulatory T cells in long-lasting Graves disease. Arm-PCR of CDR3 regions with iRepertoire HTBI primers generated TCR beta libraries. TCRdb re-called the multiplex PCR reads through MiXCR, storing one row per CDR3 protein. Of 600,000 to 650,000 distinct CDR3 sequences in the sample, 16% are singletons; the top ten hold approximately 18%. Time point: newly diagnosed GD, antithyroid drugs for less than 3 months. With RNA extracted from PBMCs as input, the TCR library was made. These records were also assigned to another study, of T cells in Graves' hyperthyroidism and ophthalmopathy.

The specimen comprised peripheral blood mononuclear cells (PBMCs), sampled at new diagnosis, from a patient treated with antithyroid drugs. These receptors all come from a woman in her 30s with Graves disease.

V gene TRBV7-3 combines with J gene TRBJ2-7; D is uncertain. The CDR3 sequence is 14 residues long. Germline V gene lookup returns CDR1 SGHTA and CDR2 FQGTGA. The V gene lost 2 bases and the J gene lost 4 bases, with 12 bases spanning the gap. The CDR3 coding sequence is TGTGCCAGCAGCTTATATGGCCCCCCGTACGAGCAGTACTTC. Encoded protein: CASSLYGPPYEQYF.

This clonotype appeared many times. CDR3 in amino acids: CASSLGRGVATEAFF. In DNA, the CDR3 is TGCGCCAGCAGCTTGGGAAGGGGGGTTGCGACTGAAGCTTTCTTT. The rearrangement uses TRBV5-1 and TRBJ1-1; D perhaps matches TRBD1 (6 bases). CDR1 is SGHRS, CDR2 YFSETQ, per germline. The CDR3 is 15 amino acids. The germline V and J ends were trimmed by 0 bases and 5 bases, with 14 bases remaining between them.

This clonotype occurred a few times. The chain combines TRBV10-3 with TRBJ1-3; TRBD1 might be the D (5 bases). The V and J ends lost 2 bases and 8 bases respectively, with 10 bases between them. CDR3 length equals 13 residues. Germline CDR1 and CDR2: ENHRY and SYGVKD. The CDR3 reads CAISEPGRDTIYF. Written as DNA, the CDR3 is TGTGCCATCAGTGAGCCAGGGCGGGACACCATATATTTT.

There are a few counts of this clonotype. The CDR3 loop is CSARDPVRETQYF. CDR3 bases: TGCAGTGCTAGGGACCCCGTTCGCGAGACCCAGTACTTC. This rearrangement joins TRBV20-1 to TRBJ2-5; no firm D call. Trimming stripped 3 bases from V and 5 bases from J, with 13 bases between. The germline V gene has CDR1 DFQATT and CDR2 SNEGSKA (reference sequence). The CDR3 is 13 residues long.

This chain uses TRBV5-1 with TRBJ2-1; 7 nucleotides align to TRBD1. Per germline, CDR1 SGHRS and CDR2 YFSETQ. This CDR3 contains 16 residues. The J segment lost 8 bases and the V segment lost 4 bases, leaving 15 bases of the junction unmatched. CDR3 nucleotide sequence: TGCGCCAGCAGCCTAACGACAGGGCATCCGCAGGATGAGCAGTTCTTC. Translating gives CASSLTTGHPQDEQFF.

This clonotype was counted ten times or more. The chain uses TRBV28 and TRBJ2-5; TRBD2 matches at 13 bases. Germline CDR1 reads MDHEN; CDR2 reads SYDVKM. J was trimmed by 2 bases and V by 2 bases; bases with no gene match: 2. The CDR3 sequence is 16 residues long. In nucleotides, the CDR3 is TGTGCCAGCAGTTTACGACTAGCGGGAGGACAAGAGACCCAGTACTTC. As protein: CASSLRLAGGQETQYF.

This clonotype was detected many times. This chain connects TRBV12-3 or TRBV12-4 to TRBJ2-2, with no clear D. The CDR3 runs to 11 residues. V lost 5 bases to trimming and J lost 6 bases, with 4 bases between them. CDR3 residues: CASSPPGELFF. The CDR3 coding sequence is TGTGCCAGCAGTCCCCCCGGGGAGCTGTTTTTT.

V and J are TRBV20-1 and TRBJ2-1; TRBD2 matches 10 bases. The V and J ends lost 3 bases and 15 bases, in that order; junction bases with no gene match: 11. Germline CDR1 DFQATT, CDR2 SNEGSKA (reference sequence). The length of the CDR3 is 13 residues. The CDR3 here is CSARRLAGVSWFF. The CDR3 nucleotides read TGCAGTGCTAGGAGGCTAGCGGGAGTTAGCTGGTTCTTC.

In its sample, this clonotype was seen many times. The rearrangement links TRBV20-1 to TRBJ2-7; D not resolved. Germline V gene lookup returns CDR1 DFQATT and CDR2 SNEGSKA (reference sequence). The ends were cut back, 1 base at V and 1 base at J, with 8 bases in the middle. The CDR3 contains 13 residues. The CDR3 is CSARVGSSYEQYF. The CDR3 DNA sequence: TGCAGTGCTAGAGTGGGGTCATCCTACGAGCAGTACTTC.

This clonotype was picked up one time. Given a much more abundant clone one base away, this may be a read error. The gene calls are TRBV20-1 and TRBJ2-3; D possibly corresponds to TRBD2 (5 bases). The V end was cut by 6 bases, the J end by 4 bases, with 20 bases between. The CDR3 is made up of 15 amino acids. Looked up from germline, CDR1 is DFQATT and CDR2 is SNEGSKA (reference sequence). The CDR3 is CSAEVARPSADTQYF. The CDR3 DNA reads as TGCAGTGCCGAAGTAGCGAGACCCAGCGCAGATACGCAGTATTTT.

The chain carries TRBV20-1 and TRBJ2-7; 8 bases are shared with TRBD2. Germline values: CDR1 DFQATT, CDR2 SNEGSKA (reference sequence). V gave up 0 bases and J gave up 2 bases; unmatched junction bases: 6. This CDR3 contains 15 residues. The DNA for the CDR3 is TGCAGTGCTAGAGATATAACTAGCGGAGCCTACGAGCAGTACTTC. This encodes CSARDITSGAYEQYF.

This clonotype showed up many times. The J gene is TRBJ1-1, the V gene TRBV12-3 or TRBV12-4; a weak D match, TRBD1 (6 bases). The germline V and J ends were trimmed by 6 bases and 1 base, with 9 bases remaining between them. This CDR3 region has 13 residues. CDR3 sequence: CASRRTANTEAFF. CDR3 sequence (DNA): TGTGCCAGCAGAAGGACAGCGAACACTGAAGCTTTCTTT.

In its sample, this clonotype was seen a few times. The chain combines TRBV7-3 with TRBJ2-5; 13 nucleotides line up with TRBD2. Germline V gene sequence: CDR1 SGHTA, CDR2 FQGTGA. V was clipped by 1 base and J by 1 base; unmatched bases: 6. This CDR3 has 18 residues. This chain's CDR3 is CASSLIPGLAGSQETQYF. The CDR3 region has the DNA TGTGCCAGCAGCTTAATACCGGGACTAGCGGGAAGCCAAGAGACCCAGTACTTC. Variable domain in full (rest from reference TRBV7-3 and TRBJ2-5): GAGVSQTPSNKVTEKGKYVELRCDPISGHTALYWYRQSLGQGPEFLIYFQGTGAADDSGLPNDRFFAVRPEGSVSTLKIQRTERGDSAVYLCASSLIPGLAGSQETQYFGPGTRLLVL.

This clonotype appeared many times. This sequence joins TRBV12-3 or TRBV12-4 and TRBJ1-2; the D gene is possibly TRBD1 (6 bases). V lost 5 bases to trimming and J lost 6 bases, with 16 bases between them. The CDR3 contains 14 residues. CDR3 sequence (DNA): TGTGCCAGCAGTCTAACCCAGGGGCCGGATGGCTACACCTTC. Protein sequence: CASSLTQGPDGYTF.

The CDR3 coding sequence is TGTGCCAGCAGCTTCTCAAGGCAGGCTCTGAATTCACCCCTCCACTTT. Residues: CASSFSRQALNSPLHF. The chain combines TRBV7-9 with TRBJ1-6; no firm D call. This CDR3 comprises 16 residues. Germline V gene lookup returns CDR1 SEHNR and CDR2 FQNEAQ (reference sequence). V was trimmed by 3 bases and J by 7 bases, leaving 16 bases between them.

This clonotype was recorded a few times. The genes are TRBV18 and TRBJ2-6; D is possibly TRBD1 or TRBD2 (5 bases each). V lost 3 bases to trimming and J lost 1 base, with 10 bases between them. Germline V lookup: CDR1 KGHSH, CDR2 LQKENI. The CDR3 sequence is 16 residues long. The CDR3 DNA is TGTGCCAGCTCACCCTCGTGGGGGTCTGGGGCCAACGTCCTGACTTTC. Translation: CASSPSWGSGANVLTF.

This clonotype was detected only a few times. The chain carries TRBV30 and TRBJ2-3, with D uncertain. In germline, CDR1 is GTSNPN, CDR2 SVGIG (reference sequence). The germline V and J ends were trimmed by 1 base and 7 bases, with 9 bases remaining between them. The CDR3 spans 12 residues. CDR3 DNA: TGTGCCTGGAGTGGATCATGGAATACGCAGTATTTT. Protein sequence: CAWSGSWNTQYF.

This clonotype appeared many times. The chain is built from TRBV6-1 and TRBJ2-7; perhaps TRBD2 as D (5 bases). Germline assignment: CDR1 MNHNS and CDR2 SASEGT. With 1 base removed from V and 0 bases from J, the gap between germline ends came to 10 bases. This CDR3 contains 15 residues. CDR3 bases: TGTGCCAGCAGTGAAGGAGGGAAGTACTCCTACGAGCAGTACTTC. It encodes CASSEGGKYSYEQYF.

This clonotype was seen ten or more times. This chain uses TRBV12-3 or TRBV12-4 with TRBJ1-1; perhaps TRBD1 as D (6 bases). The CDR3 runs to 14 residues. Between the trimmed V and J ends, which lost 4 bases and 11 bases, there was a span of 20 bases. The DNA for the CDR3 is TGTGCCAGCAGTTCGAATGGGGGGGGACACATCGCTTTCTTT. This sequence encodes CASSSNGGGHIAFF.

Many counts were recorded for this clonotype. V is TRBV28 and J is TRBJ2-7; 10 positions match TRBD1. The germline V gene encodes CDR1 MDHEN and CDR2 SYDVKM. The junction had 6 bases not matched to a gene; V was cut back by 7 bases and J by 6 bases. The CDR3 is made up of 13 amino acids. This CDR3 reads CASKTGGLGEQYF. For the CDR3, the DNA is TGTGCCAGCAAGACAGGGGGCTTGGGCGAGCAGTACTTC.

This clonotype was seen only a few times. This chain uses TRBV6-2 or TRBV6-3 with TRBJ1-2; D possibly corresponds to TRBD1 (5 bases). Per the germline V gene, CDR1 is MNHEY and CDR2 is SVGEGT. The CDR3 has 14 amino acids. The germline V and J ends were trimmed by 2 bases and 4 bases, with 11 bases remaining between them. CDR3 nucleotide sequence: TGTGCCAGCAGTTACGCAGGGACTGGCTATGGCTACACCTTC. Amino acid sequence: CASSYAGTGYGYTF.

There are many counts of this clonotype. The chain uses TRBV6-9 and TRBJ2-7; no clear D gene. The germline V gene has CDR1 MNHGY and CDR2 SVAAGI. V was pared by 3 bases and J by 3 bases, with 9 bases between. The CDR3 has 13 amino acids. CDR3: CASSYRVGYEQYF. The CDR3, as DNA: TGTGCCAGCAGTTACCGGGTTGGCTACGAGCAGTACTTC.

This clonotype was observed at least ten times. The chain carries TRBV6-1 and TRBJ2-1; no reliable D call. Between the trimmed V and J ends, which lost 7 bases and 0 bases, there was a span of 16 bases. This CDR3 contains 16 residues. Germline V CDR1 and CDR2: MNHNS, SASEGT. The CDR3 reads CASKFATPSSYNEQFF. CDR3 nucleotides: TGTGCCAGCAAATTCGCGACTCCCAGCTCCTACAATGAGCAGTTCTTC.

As DNA, the CDR3 is TGCAGTGCCCTACAATGGCAGAATGAAGCTTTCTTT. Its protein is CSALQWQNEAFF. The chain employs TRBV20-1 and TRBJ1-1; D not certain. Germline V gives CDR1 DFQATT, CDR2 SNEGSKA (reference sequence). Trimming left V 6 bases short and J 7 bases short, with 15 bases between. The CDR3 runs to 12 residues.

In nucleotides, the CDR3 is TGTGCCAGCAGCCCGCGCGACGGGGGAAGGGTGATCAATGAGCAGTTCTTC. Translation: CASSPRDGGRVINEQFF. This chain joins TRBV7-2 and TRBJ2-1; the D gene is possibly TRBD2 (6 bases). V shed 5 bases and J shed 6 bases, with 23 bases lying between them. Germline CDR1 is SGHTA and CDR2 is FQGNSA. The CDR3 runs 17 residues.

This clonotype was seen more than once but under ten times. This sequence joins TRBV5-1 and TRBJ1-2; D perhaps matches TRBD1 (5 bases). Germline V lookup: CDR1 SGHRS, CDR2 YFSETQ. This CDR3 has 13 residues. Trimming stripped 1 base from V and 6 bases from J, with 10 bases between. The CDR3 reads CASSLSGTDGYTF. CDR3 DNA sequence: TGCGCCAGCAGCTTGTCAGGGACCGATGGCTACACCTTC.

There are many counts of this clonotype. At one boundary the junction diverges from the germline segment, which might be a read error. The V call is TRBV20-1, the J call TRBJ2-7, with D tentatively TRBD2 (5 bases). Germline CDR1 reads DFQATT; CDR2 reads SNEGSKA (reference sequence). The CDR3 contains 15 residues. Written as DNA, the CDR3 is TGCAGTGCTAGAGATTCGGAACTAGAATCCTCCGAGCAGTACTTC. Protein sequence: CSARDSELESSEQYF.